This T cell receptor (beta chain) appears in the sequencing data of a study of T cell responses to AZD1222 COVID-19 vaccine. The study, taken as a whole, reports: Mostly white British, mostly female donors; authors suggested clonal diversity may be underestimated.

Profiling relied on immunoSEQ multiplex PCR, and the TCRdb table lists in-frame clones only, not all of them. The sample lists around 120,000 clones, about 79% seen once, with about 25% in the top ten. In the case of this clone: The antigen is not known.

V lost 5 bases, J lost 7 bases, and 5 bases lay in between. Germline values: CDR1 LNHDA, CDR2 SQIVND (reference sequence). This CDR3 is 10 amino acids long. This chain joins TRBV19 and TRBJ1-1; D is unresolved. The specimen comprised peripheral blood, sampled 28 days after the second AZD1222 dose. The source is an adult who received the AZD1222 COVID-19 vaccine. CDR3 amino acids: CASSGDEAFF. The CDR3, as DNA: TGTGCCAGTAGTGGGGATGAAGCTTTCTTT.